The TCR beta chain under discussion was sequenced for a study of cytomegalovirus exposure and HLA in healthy donors. Trimming left V 7 bases short and J 2 bases short, with 14 bases between. Germline CDR1 and CDR2: SNHLY and FYNNEI. CDR3 length: 14 residues. Sequenced by immunoSEQ multiplex PCR; TCRdb stores in-frame clones only, minus some. The table shows 300,000 to 350,000 clones, with approximately 86% occurring only once. Sequencing was performed on PBMCs. The clonotype comes from a man in his thirties or forties in good health and CMV-seronegative. The chain employs TRBV2 and TRBJ2-5, with D perhaps TRBD2 (6 bases). CDR3 nucleotides: TGTGCCAGCAAGAGAGAGGAGGGTCAAGAGACCCAGTACTTC. Translation: CASKREEGQETQYF.